A single sample gave rise to the 21 T cell receptor beta chains below, sequenced in a study of T cell repertoires in cytomegalovirus infection. MiXCR was run by TCRdb on the reads, yielding one entry per CDR3 protein. The sample contains roughly 630,000 distinct CDR3 sequences, 20% to 30% of which appear only once. The sample taken for sequencing was CD8+ T cells from PBMCs. The receptor source for this set is a human donor in good health (CMV status not recorded). Some clones in this sample may be carry-over from other donors' samples.

This clonotype has ten or more counts. The genes are TRBV7-6 and TRBJ2-3; D is possibly TRBD1 (6 bases). The CDR3 runs to 15 residues. V dropped 5 bases and J dropped 2 bases, with 14 bases sitting between them. Looked up from germline, CDR1 is SGHVS and CDR2 is FNYEAQ. CDR3 protein: CASSPGQMNTDTQYF. The CDR3 DNA is TGTGCCAGCAGCCCAGGACAGATGAACACAGATACGCAGTATTTT.

This clonotype was counted at least ten times. This chain joins TRBV12-5 and TRBJ2-2; D not certain. V was cut by 3 bases and J by 6 bases, with 14 bases left in between. Germline V gene sequence: CDR1 LGHNT, CDR2 FRNRAP. The CDR3 covers 15 residues. The CDR3 here is CASGFSYLLPGELFF. The DNA of the CDR3 is TGTGCTAGTGGTTTTAGTTACTTGTTACCCGGGGAGCTGTTTTTT.

This clonotype was counted at least ten times. CDR3 DNA sequence: TGTGCCAGCAGGAGGTCGGGACAGATGGCCTCACCCCTCCACTTT. Translating gives CASRRSGQMASPLHF. The chain links TRBV28 to TRBJ1-6; 7 bases align to TRBD1. This CDR3 spans 15 amino acids. J was trimmed by 10 bases and V by 6 bases; bases with no gene match: 12. Germline lookup yields CDR1 MDHEN and CDR2 SYDVKM.

This rearrangement joins TRBV7-6 to TRBJ2-7; D gene ambiguous. The CDR3 contains 12 residues. The germline CDR1 and CDR2 sequences are SGHVS and FNYEAQ. Trimming pared 5 bases from V and 6 bases from J, leaving 11 bases between. The DNA of the CDR3 is TGTGCCAGCAGCCTGTCGGCAGGCGAGCAGTACTTC. Its protein product is CASSLSAGEQYF. Full variable domain (rest looked up from reference TRBV7-6 and TRBJ2-7): GAGVSQSPRYKVTKRGQDVALRCDPISGHVSLYWYRQALGQGPEFLTYFNYEAQQDKSGLPNDRFSAERPEGSISTLTIQRTEQRDSAMYRCASSLSAGEQYFGPGTRLTVT.

V usage is TRBV7-9 and J usage is TRBJ1-2; D gene unclear. V gave up 6 bases and J gave up 4 bases, with 9 bases separating them. Germline V gives CDR1 SEHNR, CDR2 FQNEAQ (reference sequence). CDR3 size: 12 residues. DNA for the CDR3: TGTGCCAGCAGACCCGGGTCCTATGGCTACACCTTC. Translation gives CASRPGSYGYTF.

The chain has TRBV12-3 or TRBV12-4 and TRBJ2-2; TRBD1 matches 8 bases. The CDR3 is made up of 16 amino acids. Losses at the gene ends were 5 bases for V and 4 bases for J; bases not matched to a gene: 9. For the CDR3, the DNA is TGTGCCAGCAGTCACGAGACAGGGGCAAGCACCGGGGAGCTGTTTTTT. Protein sequence: CASSHETGASTGELFF.

The table lists this clonotype with many counts. J is TRBJ2-5 and V is TRBV7-2, with D unresolved. The germline CDR1 and CDR2 sequences are SGHTA and FQGNSA. This CDR3 is 15 amino acids long. The V and J ends lost 1 base and 1 base respectively, with 10 bases between them. The CDR3 reads CASSLGQNIQETQYF. The CDR3 DNA sequence: TGTGCCAGCAGCTTAGGTCAGAACATCCAAGAGACCCAGTACTTC.

The table lists this clonotype with many counts. The chain employs TRBV12-3 or TRBV12-4 and TRBJ2-7; 7 bases are a match to TRBD2. The junction had 8 bases not matched to a gene; V was cut back by 3 bases and J by 6 bases. The CDR3 loop spans 14 amino acids. As DNA, the CDR3 is TGTGCCAGCAGTTTGGGTGGGACTACGCGCGAGCAGTACTTC. Translated: CASSLGGTTREQYF.

This clonotype was seen ten or more times. The chain has TRBV7-2 and TRBJ2-1, with TRBD2 matching 9 bases. In germline, CDR1 is SGHTA, CDR2 FQGNSA. V gave up 2 bases and J gave up 1 base; unmatched junction bases: 12. This CDR3 is built from 19 residues. CDR3 amino acids: CASSLMSLAGSGSYNEQFF. As DNA, the CDR3 is TGTGCCAGCAGCTTAATGAGCCTAGCGGGGAGTGGATCCTACAATGAGCAGTTCTTC.

This sequence joins TRBV20-1 and TRBJ2-6; D is ambiguous. The CDR3 is 15 residues long. Germline V gene sequence: CDR1 DFQATT, CDR2 SNEGSKA (reference sequence). V lost 7 bases to trimming and J lost 13 bases, with 26 bases between them. DNA for the CDR3: TGCAGTGGACCGGGCCTAGGAAGGTGGACGTGGGTCCTGACTTTC. The encoded protein is CSGPGLGRWTWVLTF.

The chain uses TRBV5-6 and TRBJ1-1; 8 bases are shared with TRBD1. CDR1 and CDR2 (germline): SGHDT, YYEEEE. The CDR3 length is 15 residues. With V trimmed by 4 bases and J by 0 bases, 5 bases remained unmatched. Written as DNA, the CDR3 is TGTGCCAGCAGCCTGGACAGGGTAATGAACACTGAAGCTTTCTTT. Its protein product is CASSLDRVMNTEAFF.

The table lists this clonotype with a few counts. The genes are TRBV12-5 and TRBJ1-4; D remains ambiguous. The germline V gene has CDR1 LGHNT and CDR2 FRNRAP. The CDR3 contains 15 residues. Trimming stripped 0 bases from V and 5 bases from J, with 10 bases between. CDR3 sequence: CASGLVPSRNEKLFF. The CDR3 bases are TGTGCTAGTGGTTTGGTACCAAGTCGCAATGAAAAACTGTTTTTT.

This clonotype was observed at least ten times. V is TRBV7-8 and J is TRBJ1-1, with 9 bases lining up with TRBD1. J was trimmed by 3 bases and V by 5 bases; bases with no gene match: 13. The CDR3 runs 17 residues. Germline V lookup: CDR1 SGHVS, CDR2 FQNEAQ. The CDR3 loop is CASSQRRDRVAYTEAFF. The CDR3 coding sequence is TGTGCCAGCAGCCAACGGCGGGACAGGGTAGCGTACACTGAAGCTTTCTTT.

The chain employs TRBV10-2 and TRBJ2-7; the D gene is possibly TRBD2 (5 bases). V lost 1 base to trimming and J lost 6 bases, with 13 bases between them. The germline V gene has CDR1 WSHSY and CDR2 SAAADI. The CDR3 is 14 residues long. The CDR3 protein is CASSEFRENTEQYF. The CDR3 DNA reads as TGCGCCAGCAGTGAGTTCCGGGAAAATACCGAGCAGTACTTC.

This clonotype was detected many times. The CDR3 here is CASSQGRGVNYGYTF. CDR3 nucleotide sequence: TGTGCCAGCAGCCAGGGGCGGGGGGTTAACTATGGCTACACCTTC. This chain connects TRBV12-3 or TRBV12-4 to TRBJ1-2, with a possible D match to TRBD1 (6 bases). V was clipped by 6 bases and J by 1 base, with 15 bases between them. The CDR3 runs 15 residues.

This clonotype was counted many times. The chain recombines TRBV7-2 with TRBJ1-2; no clear D. V was pared by 0 bases and J by 5 bases, with 7 bases between. CDR1 and CDR2 (germline): SGHTA, FQGNSA. The CDR3 has 13 residues. The CDR3 loop is CASSLAQEYGYTF. For the CDR3, the DNA is TGTGCCAGCAGCTTAGCGCAGGAGTATGGCTACACCTTC. The whole variable domain, filled in from reference TRBV7-2 and TRBJ1-2, reads GAGVSQSPSNKVTEKGKDVELRCDPISGHTALYWYRQSLGQGLEFLIYFQGNSAPDKSGLPSDRFSAERTGGSVSTLTIQRTQQEDSAVYLCASSLAQEYGYTFGSGTRLTVV.

The chain employs TRBV7-2 and TRBJ1-5; D perhaps matches TRBD1 (5 bases). This CDR3 is built from 15 residues. V was trimmed by 1 base and J by 5 bases, leaving 12 bases between them. CDR1 and CDR2 (germline): SGHTA, FQGNSA. The chain's CDR3 is CASSLGFGRDQPQHF. CDR3 coding DNA: TGTGCCAGCAGCTTAGGATTCGGCAGGGATCAGCCCCAGCATTTT.

There are many counts of this clonotype. This chain joins TRBV7-2 and TRBJ1-4; tentative D call: TRBD1 (6 bases). Per germline, CDR1 SGHTA and CDR2 FQGNSA. Trimming cost V 1 base and J 4 bases, with 16 bases left between them. The CDR3 extends over 17 amino acids. The CDR3: CASSLEFMGQINEKLFF. The CDR3, as DNA: TGTGCCAGCAGCTTAGAGTTCATGGGACAAATTAATGAAAAACTGTTTTTT.

This clonotype was recorded many times. The J gene is TRBJ2-7, the V gene TRBV28; no clear D. From germline, CDR1 is MDHEN and CDR2 SYDVKM. This CDR3 is 14 amino acids long. The V gene lost 0 bases and the J gene lost 0 bases, with 6 bases spanning the gap. In DNA form, the CDR3 reads TGTGCCAGCAGTTTATGGAGACGCTCCTACGAGCAGTACGTC. Its protein product is CASSLWRRSYEQYV.

V is TRBV20-1 and J is TRBJ2-2; TRBD1 is a possible D gene (6 bases). Germline lookup yields CDR1 DFQATT and CDR2 SNEGSKA (reference sequence). The germline V and J ends were trimmed by 6 bases and 1 base, with 21 bases remaining between them. The CDR3 runs to 17 residues. CDR3 sequence (DNA): TGCAGTGCCAATCGGCCCGGAGGACAGAGGAACACCGGGGAGCTGTTTTTT. Its translation: CSANRPGGQRNTGELFF.

This clonotype was found a few times. CDR3 in amino acids: CSVGDSYEQYV. The CDR3 nucleotides are TGCAGCGTGGGTGACTCCTACGAGCAGTACGTC. The rearrangement joins TRBV29-1 to TRBJ2-7; D is ambiguous. With 6 bases removed from V and 0 bases from J, the gap between germline ends came to 6 bases. This CDR3 is built from 11 residues. Germline lookup yields CDR1 SQVTM and CDR2 ANQGSEA.